This TCR beta chain originates from a study of glioma-infiltrating T cells after dendritic cell vaccination. Deletions cut 1 base from V and 0 bases from J, with 10 bases between. Germline V gene lookup returns CDR1 SGHTA and CDR2 FQGTGA. The CDR3 loop spans 16 amino acids. The assay was immunoSEQ multiplex PCR, and TCRdb's table has in-frame clones only and misses some. The sample consists of fewer than 70,000 clones, around 85% of them appearing once. Indicated time point: after dendritic cell vaccination, including at tumor progression/relapse. The source of this sequence is a human donor with glioblastoma. This material consisted of blood, taken after dendritic cell vaccination. This sequence joins TRBV7-3 and TRBJ1-3; weak D call: TRBD1 (5 bases). CDR3 residues: CASSLNRSNSGNTIYF. In nucleotides, the CDR3 is TGTGCCAGCAGCTTAAACAGGTCAAACTCTGGAAACACCATATATTTT.